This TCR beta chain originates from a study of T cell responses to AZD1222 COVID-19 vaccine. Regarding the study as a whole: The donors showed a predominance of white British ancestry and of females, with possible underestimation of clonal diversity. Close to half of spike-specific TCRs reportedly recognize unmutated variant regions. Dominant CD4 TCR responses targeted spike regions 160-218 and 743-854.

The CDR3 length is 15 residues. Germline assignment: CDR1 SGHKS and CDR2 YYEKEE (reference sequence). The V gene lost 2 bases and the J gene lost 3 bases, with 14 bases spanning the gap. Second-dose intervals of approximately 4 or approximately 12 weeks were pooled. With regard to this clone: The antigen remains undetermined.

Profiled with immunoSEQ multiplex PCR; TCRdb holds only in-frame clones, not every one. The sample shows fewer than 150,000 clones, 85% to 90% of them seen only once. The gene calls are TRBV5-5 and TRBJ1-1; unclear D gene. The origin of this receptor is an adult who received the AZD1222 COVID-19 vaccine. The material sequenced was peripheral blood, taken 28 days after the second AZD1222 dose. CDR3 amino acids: CASSFLPRVDTEAFF. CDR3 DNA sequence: TGTGCCAGCAGCTTCCTCCCAAGAGTGGACACTGAAGCTTTCTTT.